The clone carrying this T cell receptor (beta chain) appeared many times. Its cognate antigen is unknown. This sample was taken from a study of breast tumors, draining lymph nodes, adjacent tissues. Study results and limitations: Tumor and nontumor repertoires were significantly more similar in luminal-like than in basal-like breast cancer.

MiXCR was run by TCRdb on the multiplex PCR reads, yielding one entry per CDR3 protein. Of tens of thousands of distinct CDR3 sequences in the sample, approximately 54% are singletons; the top ten hold around a fifth. Trimming took off 0 bases at V and 6 bases at J, with 9 bases between the two ends. The CDR3 runs to 14 residues. From germline, CDR1 is SGHRS and CDR2 YFSETQ. The source material was breast tumor tissue. The receptor was derived from a female donor with breast cancer. Some clones in this sample may be carry-over from other donors' samples. The V call is TRBV5-1, the J call TRBJ2-2; D is undetermined. CDR3 nucleotides: TGCGCCAGCAGCTTGGCCGAAGACGCCGGGGAGCTGTTTTTT. Its translation: CASSLAEDAGELFF.